These T cell receptor beta chains were read from a single sample in a study of OX40 agonist ivuxolimab in advanced cancers. The method was immunoSEQ multiplex PCR; TCRdb's version includes in-frame clones alone and lacks a portion of them. The sample records 75,000 to 100,000 clones, more than 75% being singletons. The sample was CD4+ or CD8+ T cells sorted from blood, taken in a trial of the OX40 agonist ivuxolimab. The receptors were gathered from an adult with an advanced solid tumor such as melanoma, head and neck, liver or kidney cancer. Both conserved end residues are part of each CDR3. D genes are given only for firm matches. Not every row has a clone size; where given, it reads once, few, many or a size class.

d_call	v_call	cdr3_length	j_call	clone_size	cdr3_aa	cdr3_nt
NA	TRBV7-6	11	TRBJ1-1	NA	CASSLGGKTFF	TGTGCCAGCAGCTTAGGGGGAAAAACTTTCTTT
NA	TRBV18	13	TRBJ1-1	NA	CASSQGVNTEAFF	TGTGCCAGCTCACAGGGTGTGAACACTGAAGCTTTCTTT
NA	TRBV6-1	12	TRBJ2-7	once	CASHQSSYEQYF	TGTGCCAGCCACCAGAGCTCCTACGAGCAGTACTTC
TRBD2	TRBV7-2	17	TRBJ2-3	NA	CASSTGTSGGGVDTQYF	TGTGCCAGCAGCACCGGGACTAGCGGGGGCGGCGTGGATACGCAGTATTTT
NA	TRBV29-1	14	TRBJ1-2	once	CSVEEPGESYGYTF	TGCAGCGTTGAAGAGCCAGGGGAGAGCTATGGCTACACCTTC
NA	TRBV11-2	13	TRBJ1-2	NA	CASSLTGSDGYTF	TGTGCCAGCAGCTTAACGGGCAGCGATGGCTACACCTTC
NA	TRBV9	14	TRBJ2-3	few	CASSVRADTDTQYF	TGTGCCAGCAGCGTTCGAGCGGACACAGATACGCAGTATTTT
TRBD1	TRBV2	17	TRBJ2-6	NA	CATNWGQGASGANVLTF	TGTGCCACCAACTGGGGACAGGGTGCATCTGGGGCCAACGTCCTGACTTTC
NA	TRBV5-6	17	TRBJ2-3	NA	CASSSYGSGVGEDTQYF	TGTGCCAGCAGCTCCTACGGATCGGGAGTGGGGGAGGATACGCAGTATTTT
NA	TRBV19	16	TRBJ1-1	NA	CASSPLIGGLGTEAFF	TGTGCCAGTAGTCCCCTGATTGGGGGCCTAGGCACTGAAGCTTTCTTT
NA	TRBV5-1	14	TRBJ2-3	NA	CASSLQGYTDTQYF	TGCGCCAGCAGCTTACAGGGATACACAGATACGCAGTATTTT
TRBD2	TRBV29-1	12	TRBJ2-7	NA	CSLWTSGYEQYF	TGCAGCTTGTGGACTAGCGGCTACGAGCAGTACTTC
NA	TRBV9	17	TRBJ2-2	NA	CAGSARGDRYNTGELFF	TGTGCCGGCAGTGCACGGGGGGACAGGTATAACACCGGGGAGCTGTTTTTT
NA	TRBV6-5	14	TRBJ1-2	NA	CASRPRRENYGYTF	TGTGCCAGCAGACCCCGAAGGGAGAACTATGGCTACACCTTC
TRBD2	TRBV11-3	15	TRBJ2-7	NA	CASSLEDSGTYEQYF	TGTGCCAGCAGCTTAGAAGATAGCGGGACCTACGAGCAGTACTTC
TRBD2	TRBV7-9	14	TRBJ2-1	NA	CASSPLAGYNEQFF	TGTGCCAGCAGCCCATTAGCGGGCTACAATGAGCAGTTCTTC
NA	TRBV11-2	13	TRBJ2-5	NA	CASSFSEQETQYF	TGTGCCAGCAGCTTCTCCGAGCAAGAGACCCAGTACTTC
NA	TRBV5-4	14	TRBJ2-5	NA	CASSLGGGYETQYF	TGTGCCAGCAGCTTGGGTGGAGGGTACGAGACCCAGTACTTC
NA	TRBV19	14	TRBJ1-5	NA	CASSIWQSNQPQHF	TGTGCCAGTAGTATCTGGCAGTCCAATCAGCCCCAGCATTTT
TRBD1	TRBV28	16	TRBJ1-5	NA	CAIIKQGARGNQPQHF	TGTGCCATAATTAAACAGGGGGCGCGTGGCAATCAGCCCCAGCATTTT
TRBD2	TRBV13	15	TRBJ2-7	NA	CASSLIAGNSYEQYF	TGTGCCAGCAGCCTGATAGCGGGAAACTCCTACGAGCAGTACTTC
TRBD2	TRBV5-1	16	TRBJ2-3	NA	CASSSGASGTTDTQYF	TGCGCCAGCAGCTCAGGGGCTAGCGGGACTACAGATACGCAGTATTTT
TRBD2	TRBV9	14	TRBJ2-3	NA	CASSQREVLDTQYF	TGTGCCAGCAGCCAGCGGGAGGTTTTAGATACGCAGTATTTT
NA	TRBV4-3	16	TRBJ2-2	few	CASSQDVGIGTGELFF	TGCGCCAGCAGCCAAGATGTAGGGATTGGCACCGGGGAGCTGTTTTTT
TRBD2	TRBV10-2	16	TRBJ2-1	NA	CASSDTSGSGYNEQFF	TGCGCCAGCAGTGACACTAGCGGGAGCGGGTACAATGAGCAGTTCTTC
NA	TRBV11-3	14	TRBJ1-1	NA	CASSFGAPNTEAFF	TGTGCCAGCAGCTTCGGGGCCCCGAACACTGAAGCTTTCTTT
NA	TRBV6-5	15	TRBJ2-7	NA	CASRFTGTASYEQYF	TGTGCCAGCAGATTCACCGGGACCGCCTCCTACGAGCAGTACTTC
NA	TRBV18	16	TRBJ2-2	NA	CASAPRANRNTGELFF	TGTGCCAGCGCACCTAGAGCAAATCGGAACACCGGGGAGCTGTTTTTT
TRBD2	TRBV9	16	TRBJ2-3	NA	CASSLRTSGSADTQYF	TGTGCCAGCAGCCTACGGACTAGCGGGAGTGCGGATACGCAGTATTTT
NA	TRBV29-1	14	TRBJ1-1	NA	CSVEGVAGWTEAFF	TGCAGCGTTGAAGGGGTCGCGGGGTGGACTGAAGCTTTCTTT
TRBD2	TRBV30	14	TRBJ2-4	NA	CAWALAGGENIQYF	TGTGCCTGGGCACTAGCGGGAGGGGAAAACATTCAGTACTTC
TRBD1	TRBV28	19	TRBJ1-1	NA	CASRNRRTIRDREVPRAFF	TGTGCCAGCAGGAACCGTCGGACCATAAGGGACAGGGAGGTTCCAAGAGCTTTCTTT
TRBD1	TRBV19	13	TRBJ2-1	NA	CASSITGGTEQFF	TGTGCCAGTAGTATAACAGGGGGCACTGAGCAGTTCTTC
NA	TRBV7-2	13	TRBJ1-6	NA	CASSLVPNSPLHF	TGTGCCAGCAGCTTAGTCCCGAATTCACCCCTCCACTTT
NA	TRBV7-3	14	TRBJ2-3	NA	CASSFSGFTDTQYF	TGTGCCAGCAGCTTCTCGGGGTTCACAGATACGCAGTATTTT
NA	TRBV10-3	14	TRBJ1-1	NA	CAISARTRDTEAFF	TGTGCCATCAGTGCAAGGACAAGGGACACTGAAGCTTTCTTT
NA	TRBV9	16	TRBJ1-5	NA	CASSVGTGPMSQPQHF	TGTGCCAGCAGCGTAGGAACAGGACCAATGTCTCAGCCCCAGCATTTT
NA	TRBV5-1	17	TRBJ1-3	NA	CASHSQHRDKGGNTIYF	TGCGCCAGTCACTCGCAACACCGGGACAAGGGTGGCAACACCATATATTTT
NA	TRBV10-3	15	TRBJ2-3	once	CATASRGGSTDTQYF	TGTGCCACCGCCTCCAGGGGGGGTAGCACAGATACGCAGTATTTT
TRBD1	TRBV5-6	17	TRBJ2-4	NA	CASSPGTGGIVRNIQYF	TGTGCCAGCAGCCCCGGGACAGGGGGCATTGTAAGAAACATTCAGTACTTC
NA	TRBV30	13	TRBJ1-5	NA	CAWSSARDQPQHF	TGTGCCTGGAGTTCGGCACGGGATCAGCCCCAGCATTTT
NA	TRBV6-5	14	TRBJ2-7	NA	CASTATSWTREQYF	TGTGCCAGCACGGCTACTAGTTGGACGAGGGAGCAGTACTTC
NA	TRBV5-1	19	TRBJ2-2	NA	CASSLEAAVQNSLTGELFF	TGCGCCAGCAGCTTGGAGGCTGCGGTACAGAATTCTCTCACCGGGGAGCTGTTTTTT
NA	TRBV28	17	TRBJ1-2	NA	CASSLLGQAGLNYGYTF	TGTGCCAGCAGTTTATTGGGCCAGGCTGGTCTTAACTATGGCTACACCTTC
NA	TRBV5-1	15	TRBJ2-2	NA	CASRVVGRNTGELFF	TGCGCCAGCCGGGTCGTGGGTAGGAACACCGGGGAGCTGTTTTTT
TRBD1	TRBV7-2	17	TRBJ1-1	NA	CASSLAPQGVGNTEAFF	TGTGCCAGCAGCTTAGCTCCTCAGGGGGTGGGGAACACTGAAGCTTTCTTT
TRBD2	TRBV18	14	TRBJ2-5	NA	CASSPPAGGETQYF	TGTGCCAGCTCACCACCGGCGGGAGGAGAGACCCAGTACTTC
NA	TRBV11-2	14	TRBJ1-2	many	CASSLDKVSYGYTF	TGTGCCAGCAGCTTAGATAAAGTCTCCTATGGCTACACCTTC
TRBD2	TRBV5-1	16	TRBJ2-3	NA	CASSLEAGGLTDTQYF	TGCGCCAGCAGCTTGGAAGCGGGAGGGCTCACAGATACGCAGTATTTT
NA	TRBV19	13	TRBJ1-6	NA	CASRAETRGPLHF	TGTGCCAGTCGCGCCGAGACGCGTGGACCCCTCCACTTT
TRBD1	TRBV27	15	TRBJ1-2	NA	CASSPRQGAVNGYTF	TGTGCCAGCAGTCCCAGACAGGGTGCGGTGAATGGCTACACCTTC